This T cell receptor beta chain was recorded in a study of blood T cell repertoires in COVID-19. Study overall: Acute-phase and convalescent COVID-19 samples originated in the United States, Italy and Spain. Sources were T cells, B-cell-depleted T cells, or PBMCs; the material itself was cDNA or gDNA.

Original methodology: The authors estimated nucleated cell counts from reference gene primer amplification. Sequencing used immunoSEQ multiplex PCR; TCRdb keeps in-frame clones, though not all of them. The V and J calls and clone size come from that table; D and trimming were worked out from the DNA. This sample has 250,000 or so clones, with about 86% found just once. The length of the CDR3 is 13 residues. Deletions cut 1 base from V and 6 bases from J, with 10 bases between. Germline CDR1 reads SGHDN; CDR2 reads FVKESK. Source material: peripheral blood. The sequence was collected from a man at least 80 years old with acute or convalescent COVID-19. V is TRBV14 and J is TRBJ2-7; no firm D call. The CDR3 loop is CASSQGVSREQYF. DNA for the CDR3: TGTGCCAGCAGCCAAGGCGTGAGCCGCGAGCAGTACTTC.